These T cell receptor beta chains were read from a single sample in a study of T cell repertoires in cytomegalovirus infection. Via MiXCR, TCRdb re-called the reads, giving one row per CDR3 protein. The repertoire consists of 200,000 to 300,000 distinct CDR3 sequences, with over 9% occurring once and the leading ten covering around 1.6%. Sequencing was carried out using PBMCs. The receptors were sampled from a human donor in good health (CMV status not recorded). Some clones in this sample may be carry-over from other donors' samples. Both conserved end residues are part of each CDR3. Each record gives: D gene, J gene, clone size, V gene, CDR3 DNA, CDR3 protein. D genes are given only for firm matches. Clone size is not always given. Where it is, it says once, few, many or a class for expanded clones.

>TRBD1|TRBJ1-5|.|TRBV28
TGTGCCAGCAGTTCACAGGGGGCTCGGCCCCAGCATTTT
CASSSQGARPQHF
>TRBD2|TRBJ2-1|many|TRBV7-2
TGTGCCAGCAGCCTCAGACTAGCGGGGGGATATGAGCAGTTCTTC
CASSLRLAGGYEQFF
>TRBD1|TRBJ2-3|many|TRBV7-2
TGTGCCAGCAACCCCTTTATGACGGGACAGGGTGCAGATACGCAGTATTTT
CASNPFMTGQGADTQYF
>TRBD1|TRBJ1-6|.|TRBV29-1
TGCAGCGTTGAAATGGACAGGGAGAATAATTCACCCCTCCACTTT
CSVEMDRENNSPLHF
>.|TRBJ1-4|few|TRBV19
TGTGCCAGTAGTATGGGACTGACAAAACTGTTTTTT
CASSMGLTKLFF
>TRBD1|TRBJ2-7|many|TRBV19
TGTGCCAGTAGTATAGGTCGGGACAGGGGGCACGAGCAGTACTTC
CASSIGRDRGHEQYF
>.|TRBJ1-1|few|TRBV12-3/TRBV12-4
TGTGCCAGCTTTGGAGAGGGTTGGACTGAAGCTTTCTTT
CASFGEGWTEAFF
>.|TRBJ1-3|.|TRBV6-1
TGTGCCAGCAGTGAAGCGGCGCCAGGAAGCTCTGGAAACACCATATATTTT
CASSEAAPGSSGNTIYF
>TRBD2|TRBJ2-1|many|TRBV7-2
TGTGCCAGCAGCTTAGAACTAGCGGGCTTGAGCGAGCAGTTCTTC
CASSLELAGLSEQFF
>TRBD1|TRBJ1-4|many|TRBV7-2
TGTGCCAGCAGCTTAGTTGGGACAGGGGCGGTTAATGAAAAACTGTTTTTT
CASSLVGTGAVNEKLFF
>.|TRBJ2-1|many|TRBV7-2
TGTGCCAGCAGCTTAGCCTCAACTAGCAGCTACAATGAGCAGTTCTTC
CASSLASTSSYNEQFF
>TRBD2|TRBJ2-5|many|TRBV7-2
TGTGCCAGCAGCCCCGGGGGGGCCGGGGAGACCCAGTACTTC
CASSPGGAGETQYF
>.|TRBJ1-1|many|TRBV19
TGTGCCAGTAGTATAGGCGCGAACACTGAAGCTTTCTTT
CASSIGANTEAFF
>TRBD2|TRBJ2-1|many|TRBV6-1
TGTGCCAGCAGTGCTTTGACTAGCGGGAATGAGCAGTTCTTC
CASSALTSGNEQFF
>.|TRBJ1-3|.|TRBV23-1
TGCGCCAGCAGTCAATCGTCGTATGGCAGGAAAATTGGAAACACCATATATTTT
CASSQSSYGRKIGNTIYF
>TRBD2|TRBJ2-3|.|TRBV15
TGTGCCACCAGCCGAACAGTAGGACTAGCGGGAGGGCCCGCAGATACGCAGTATTTT
CATSRTVGLAGGPADTQYF
>.|TRBJ2-4|many|TRBV7-2
TGTGCCAGCAGCTTGCCAGGGAGGGGGGAAAACATTCAGTACTTC
CASSLPGRGENIQYF
>.|TRBJ1-1|many|TRBV12-3/TRBV12-4
TGTGCCAGCAGTTTATTAGCGACAAGTACTGAAGCTTTCTTT
CASSLLATSTEAFF
>.|TRBJ2-7|many|TRBV7-3
TGTGCCAGCAGCTTAGATCGAGCGGGCGAGCAGTACTTC
CASSLDRAGEQYF
>.|TRBJ2-7|few|TRBV2
TGTGCCAGCAGTGCAGTCCGGGACACCTACGAGCAGTACTTC
CASSAVRDTYEQYF
>.|TRBJ1-1|many|TRBV6-2/TRBV6-3
TGTGCCAGCAGAGGACAGAGGAAGAACACTGAAGCTTTCTTT
CASRGQRKNTEAFF
>.|TRBJ2-5|few|TRBV19
TGTGCCAGTAGTATCCCCGGACCTCCCCAAGAGACCCAGTACTTC
CASSIPGPPQETQYF
>.|TRBJ1-1|many|TRBV19
TGTGCCAGTACCGTGGGGAATTTGAACACTGAAGCTTTCTTT
CASTVGNLNTEAFF
>.|TRBJ1-2|many|TRBV7-3
TGTGCCAGCAGCTCATCGGGGGGCGGAAACTATGGCTACACCTTC
CASSSSGGGNYGYTF
>.|TRBJ1-2|.|TRBV6-5
TGTGCCAGCAACAAAGACAGTCGAGCTAACTATGGCTACACCTTC
CASNKDSRANYGYTF
>TRBD2|TRBJ2-2|many|TRBV7-2
TGTGCCAGCGGCCCGGGACTAGAGGTCGGGGAGCTGTTTTTT
CASGPGLEVGELFF
>.|TRBJ2-7|.|TRBV5-6
TGTGCCAGCATCCGAGGGGTCGCGGGATTCGGCGAGCAGTACTTC
CASIRGVAGFGEQYF
>.|TRBJ1-5|many|TRBV19
TGTGCCAGTAGTATCAACAGGGTGAGCAATCAGCCCCAGCATTTT
CASSINRVSNQPQHF
>.|TRBJ2-3|few|TRBV12-3/TRBV12-4
TGTGCCAGCTCACCAACAGGGAAAGGGACAGATACGCAGTATTTT
CASSPTGKGTDTQYF
>.|TRBJ2-7|many|TRBV7-8
TGTGCCAGCAGCCCTAGAAGGGGAGCCTCCTCCTACGAGCAGTACTTC
CASSPRRGASSYEQYF
>TRBD1|TRBJ2-3|many|TRBV7-2
TGTGCCAGCAGCCGGACAGGGGGCGGCACAGATACGCAGTATTTT
CASSRTGGGTDTQYF
>.|TRBJ2-3|few|TRBV2
TGTGCCAGCAGCCGGGACGGTGGAGGTACGCAGTATTTT
CASSRDGGGTQYF
>.|TRBJ1-4|many|TRBV7-2
TGTGCCAGCAGCTCTGGAATTTGGACTAATGAAAAACTGTTTTTT
CASSSGIWTNEKLFF
>TRBD2|TRBJ2-2|.|TRBV4-3
TGCGCCAGCAGCCTCTCTCCGGGACTAGCGGGGGGACTGGGGACCGGGGAGCTGTTTTTT
CASSLSPGLAGGLGTGELFF
>.|TRBJ2-7|few|TRBV7-9
TGTGCCAGCAGCGACAGTCGGGGCTCCTACGAGCAGTACTTC
CASSDSRGSYEQYF
>.|TRBJ2-3|many|TRBV28
TGTGCCAGCAGTCCACCAGGGAGAGTTACAGATACGCAGTATTTT
CASSPPGRVTDTQYF
>.|TRBJ2-1|.|TRBV12-3/TRBV12-4
TGTGCCAGCAGTCGCACAGGTGCCGATAATGAGCAGTTCTTC
CASSRTGADNEQFF
>.|TRBJ2-3|.|TRBV29-1
TGCAGCGTTGAAGTGCAGGGAAAGGATACGCAGTATTTT
CSVEVQGKDTQYF
>TRBD1|TRBJ1-5|many|TRBV7-2
TGTGCCAGCGGGGGAGGACAGGGATCCTATAGCAATCAGCCCCAGCATTTT
CASGGGQGSYSNQPQHF
>.|TRBJ1-2|.|TRBV6-2/TRBV6-3
TGTGCCAGCAGACCTTCCGGGACACCAAACTATGGCTACACCTTC
CASRPSGTPNYGYTF
>TRBD2|TRBJ2-5|few|TRBV24-1
TGTGCCACCAGTGATTCGGGACTAGCGGGCTACCAAGAGACCCAGTACTTC
CATSDSGLAGYQETQYF
>.|TRBJ2-1|few|TRBV19
TGTGCCAGTAGCTTAGACATTTTCTACAATGAGCAGTTCTTC
CASSLDIFYNEQFF
>.|TRBJ1-1|many|TRBV7-9
TGTGCCAGCAGCCGCGGGGCAGAAGAAACTGAAGCTTTCTTT
CASSRGAEETEAFF
>TRBD2|TRBJ2-1|many|TRBV19
TGTGCCAGTAGGATCGTGGGGACTAGCGGGAGGGCCTCCTCTGGGGGGCAGTTCTTC
CASRIVGTSGRASSGGQFF
>.|TRBJ1-3|many|TRBV7-2
TGTGCCAGCAGCCCTCCAAGCTCTGGAAACACCATATATTTT
CASSPPSSGNTIYF
>.|TRBJ2-5|many|TRBV7-3
TGTGCCAGCAGCCCCGGAGTAGTGGGGGCACAAGAGACCCAGTACTTC
CASSPGVVGAQETQYF
>.|TRBJ2-7|.|TRBV5-6
TGTGCCAGCAGCGTTGGAGGCGTGTACGAGCAGTACTTC
CASSVGGVYEQYF
>.|TRBJ2-7|few|TRBV5-1
TGCGCCAGCAGCTTGGACGCACACTCCTACGAGCAGTACTTC
CASSLDAHSYEQYF